This TCR beta chain originates from a study of OX40 agonist ivuxolimab in advanced cancers. Study background: Those enrolled were approximately 83% male, with a mean age of roughly 62 years and ages from roughly 20 to 85.

Exclusion applied to patients with autoimmune disease history or systemic immunosuppression. Germline-derived CDR1 and CDR2 are SGHKS and YYEKEE (reference sequence). CDR3 size: 15 residues. Trimming cost V 5 bases and J 7 bases; bases outside gene matches: 10. This table comes from immunoSEQ multiplex PCR, and its TCRdb copy is limited to in-frame clones, with some not included. The top ten clones hold 1.1% of a sample with 63,000 or so clones, roughly 80% of them seen once. The TCR comes from an adult with an advanced solid tumor such as melanoma, head and neck, liver or kidney cancer. The starting material was CD4+ or CD8+ T cells sorted from blood, obtained in a trial of the OX40 agonist ivuxolimab. The chain uses TRBV5-5 and TRBJ1-4; 8 nucleotides line up with TRBD1. The CDR3 DNA sequence: TGTGCCAGCAGATTGCAGGGGGCGCTCGGTGAAAAACTGTTTTTT. Protein: CASRLQGALGEKLFF.